This section outlines one T cell receptor (beta chain) sequence together with its context. The data were taken from a study of OX40 agonist ivuxolimab in advanced cancers. Germline assignment: CDR1 SGHNT and CDR2 YYREEE (reference sequence). Trimming took 3 bases from V and 6 from J, leaving 18 bases between them. The CDR3 is 15 residues long. Clones were sequenced by immunoSEQ multiplex PCR, and TCRdb holds only the in-frame ones, with some missing. The repertoire includes fewer than 100,000 clones, more than 75% of them detected once, and under 0.8% sits in the top ten. The J gene is TRBJ1-2, the V gene TRBV5-4; D is uncertain. The sample was CD4+ or CD8+ T cells sorted from blood, taken in a trial of the OX40 agonist ivuxolimab. This receptor was obtained from an adult with an advanced solid tumor such as melanoma, head and neck, liver or kidney cancer. The CDR3 DNA follows: TGTGCCAGCAGCTCCAAGTGGCCAGGCTTCCATGGCTACACCTTC. This translates into CASSSKWPGFHGYTF.